This T cell receptor (beta chain) was observed in a study of blood T cell repertoires in COVID-19. Sequenced by immunoSEQ multiplex PCR; TCRdb stores in-frame clones only, minus some. The sample has around 70,000 clones; approximately 79% are singletons. Germline-derived CDR1 and CDR2 are GTSNPN and SVGIG (reference sequence). Trimming took off 2 bases at V and 2 bases at J, with 15 bases between the two ends. The CDR3 is made up of 15 amino acids. The material sequenced was peripheral blood. This chain uses TRBV30 with TRBJ1-2; D not resolved. This clonotype originated in a man aged 55 to 70 with acute or convalescent COVID-19. CDR3 sequence (DNA): TGTGCCTGGAGTCTGGCGGGTCGGCTCAACTATGGCTACACCTTC. Its translation is CAWSLAGRLNYGYTF.